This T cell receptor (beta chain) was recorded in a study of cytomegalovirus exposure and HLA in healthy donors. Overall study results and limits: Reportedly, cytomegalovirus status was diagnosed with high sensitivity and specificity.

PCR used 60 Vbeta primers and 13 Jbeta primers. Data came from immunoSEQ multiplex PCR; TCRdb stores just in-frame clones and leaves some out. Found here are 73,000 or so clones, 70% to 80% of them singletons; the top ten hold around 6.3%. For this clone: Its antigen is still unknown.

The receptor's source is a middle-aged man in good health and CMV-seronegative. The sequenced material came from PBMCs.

Here the CDR3 reads CASSTAGWGSNYGYTF. The CDR3 nucleotides are TGTGCCAGCTCAACGGCGGGATGGGGATCAAACTATGGCTACACCTTC. The chain has TRBV18 and TRBJ1-2; D call uncertain. CDR1 is KGHSH, CDR2 LQKENI, per germline. The CDR3 loop spans 16 amino acids. V was cut by 5 bases and J by 2 bases, with 18 bases left in between.